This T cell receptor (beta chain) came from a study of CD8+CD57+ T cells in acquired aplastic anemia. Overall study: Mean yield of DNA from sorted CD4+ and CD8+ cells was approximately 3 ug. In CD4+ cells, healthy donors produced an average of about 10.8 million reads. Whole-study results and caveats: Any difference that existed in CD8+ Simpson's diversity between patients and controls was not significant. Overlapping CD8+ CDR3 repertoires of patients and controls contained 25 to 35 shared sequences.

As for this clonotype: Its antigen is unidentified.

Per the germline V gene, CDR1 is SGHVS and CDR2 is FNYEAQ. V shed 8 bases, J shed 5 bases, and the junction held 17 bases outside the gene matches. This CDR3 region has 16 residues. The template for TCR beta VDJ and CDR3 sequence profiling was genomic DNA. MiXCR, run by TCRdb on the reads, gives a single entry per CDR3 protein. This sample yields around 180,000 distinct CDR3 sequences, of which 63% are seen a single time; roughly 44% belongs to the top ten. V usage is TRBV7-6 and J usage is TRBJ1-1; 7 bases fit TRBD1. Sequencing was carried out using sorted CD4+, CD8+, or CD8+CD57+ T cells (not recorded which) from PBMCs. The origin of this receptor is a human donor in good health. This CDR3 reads CASSPRPTGMGTEAFF. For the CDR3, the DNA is TGTGCCAGCTCCCCACGACCGACAGGGATGGGAACTGAAGCTTTCTTT. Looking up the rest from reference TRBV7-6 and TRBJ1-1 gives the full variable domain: GAGVSQSPRYKVTKRGQDVALRCDPISGHVSLYWYRQALGQGPEFLTYFNYEAQQDKSGLPNDRFSAERPEGSISTLTIQRTEQRDSAMYRCASSPRPTGMGTEAFFGQGTRLTVV.